The clone carrying this TCR beta chain was observed at least ten times. Its antigen is as yet unknown. This entry comes from a study of early T cells in non-severe SARS-CoV-2 infection. Study-level background: From unsorted whole blood, bulk RNA was sequenced, and the chains remained unpaired.

Unique molecular identifiers (one per individual cDNA molecule) were attached. TCRdb processed the 5' RACE reads anew with MiXCR; each CDR3 protein has one entry. The sample records tens of thousands of distinct CDR3 sequences, 12% being singletons. Points from the study as a whole: VDJdb matches were skewed toward anti-spike CD8 T cell responses.

The sequences come from whole blood, collected at baseline. This receptor was taken from an adult who was a healthcare worker with PCR-confirmed SARS-CoV-2 infection or an uninfected control (not recorded which). The donor label of this sample is uncertain.

CDR3 coding DNA: TGTGCCAGCTCACCGAGGATCGGCCAAGAGACCCAGTACTTC. Encoded protein: CASSPRIGQETQYF. The V call is TRBV18, the J call TRBJ2-5; D is undetermined. From germline, CDR1 is KGHSH and CDR2 LQKENI. The CDR3 extends over 14 amino acids. Trimming shortened V by 3 bases and J by 1 base, and 9 bases separated the two germline ends.